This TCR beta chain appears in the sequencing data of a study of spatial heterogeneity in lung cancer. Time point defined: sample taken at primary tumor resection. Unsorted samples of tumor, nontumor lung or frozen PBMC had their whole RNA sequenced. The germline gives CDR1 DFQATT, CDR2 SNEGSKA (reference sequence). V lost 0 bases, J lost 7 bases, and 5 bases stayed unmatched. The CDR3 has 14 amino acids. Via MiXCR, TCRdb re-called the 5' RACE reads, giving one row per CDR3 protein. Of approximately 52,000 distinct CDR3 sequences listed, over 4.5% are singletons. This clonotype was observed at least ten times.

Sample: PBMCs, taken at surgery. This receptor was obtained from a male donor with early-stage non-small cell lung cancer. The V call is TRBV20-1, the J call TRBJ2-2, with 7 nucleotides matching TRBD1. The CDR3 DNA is TGCAGTGCTAGAGATAGGGGGCCGGGCGGGGAGCTGTTTTTT. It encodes CSARDRGPGGELFF.